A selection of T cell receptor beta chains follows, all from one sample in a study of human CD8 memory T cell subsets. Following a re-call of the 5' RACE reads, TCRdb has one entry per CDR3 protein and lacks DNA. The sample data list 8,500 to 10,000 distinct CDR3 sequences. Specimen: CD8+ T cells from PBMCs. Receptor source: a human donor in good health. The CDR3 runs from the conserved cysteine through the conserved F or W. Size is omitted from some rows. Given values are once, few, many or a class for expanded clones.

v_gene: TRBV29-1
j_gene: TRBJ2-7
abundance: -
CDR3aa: CSVEGLGDEAYEQYF

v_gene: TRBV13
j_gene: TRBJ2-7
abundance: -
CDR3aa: CASSIRSFYEQYF

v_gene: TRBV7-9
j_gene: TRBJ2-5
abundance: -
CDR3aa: CASSSTSGGYQETQYF

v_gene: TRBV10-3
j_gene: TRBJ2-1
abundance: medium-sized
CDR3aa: CAISESVTSGINEQFF

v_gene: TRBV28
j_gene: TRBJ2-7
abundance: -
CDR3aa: CASSRDRGDQLYEQYF

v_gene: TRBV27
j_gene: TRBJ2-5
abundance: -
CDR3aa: CASSLGGGETQYF

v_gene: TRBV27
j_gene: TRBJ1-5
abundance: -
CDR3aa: CASSPGTSPNQPQHF

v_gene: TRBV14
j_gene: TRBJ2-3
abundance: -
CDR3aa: CASSETSGFTDTQYF

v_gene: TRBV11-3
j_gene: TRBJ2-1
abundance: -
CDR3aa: CASSSLGSGSNNEQFF

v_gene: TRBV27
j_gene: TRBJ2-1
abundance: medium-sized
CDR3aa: CASSLVVGSGGYNEQFF

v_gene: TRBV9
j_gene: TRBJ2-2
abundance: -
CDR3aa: CASSITGAGTGELFF

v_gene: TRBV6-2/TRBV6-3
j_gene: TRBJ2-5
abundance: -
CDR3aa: CASSYSIAGDRMKETQYF

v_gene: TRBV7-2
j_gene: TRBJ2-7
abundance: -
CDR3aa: CASRPSGSYEQYF

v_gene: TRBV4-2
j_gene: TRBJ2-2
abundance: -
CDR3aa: CASSQVGFSNTGELFF

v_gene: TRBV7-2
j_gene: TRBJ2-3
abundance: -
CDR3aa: CASSLEGWTSGDTDTQYF

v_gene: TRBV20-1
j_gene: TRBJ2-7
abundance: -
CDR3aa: CSANSGGAYEQYF

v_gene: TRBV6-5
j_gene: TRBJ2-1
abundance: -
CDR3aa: CASSYSRLAYNEQFF

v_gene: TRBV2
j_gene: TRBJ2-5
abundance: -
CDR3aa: CASSSTSGGRQETQYF

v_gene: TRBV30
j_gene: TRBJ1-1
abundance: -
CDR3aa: CAWSLGMNTEAFF

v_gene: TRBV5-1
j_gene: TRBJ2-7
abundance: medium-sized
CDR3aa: CASSPPGTGRDEQYF

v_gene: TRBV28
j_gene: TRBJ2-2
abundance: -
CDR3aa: CASRRQSNTGELFF

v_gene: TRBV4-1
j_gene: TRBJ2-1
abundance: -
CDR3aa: CASSQLSVDNEQFF

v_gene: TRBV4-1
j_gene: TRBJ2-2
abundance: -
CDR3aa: CASSRTGNTGELFF

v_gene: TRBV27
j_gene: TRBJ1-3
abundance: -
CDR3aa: CASRQGFSGNTIYF

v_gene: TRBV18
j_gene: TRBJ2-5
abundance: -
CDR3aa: CASSPSRTGAGLGAQYF

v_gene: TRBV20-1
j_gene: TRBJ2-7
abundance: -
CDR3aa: CSGTEVIEQYF

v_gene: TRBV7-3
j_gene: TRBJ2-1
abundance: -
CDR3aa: CASSTHSQGEQFF

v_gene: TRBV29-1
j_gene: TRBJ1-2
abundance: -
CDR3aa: CSVFSRDRGYGYTF

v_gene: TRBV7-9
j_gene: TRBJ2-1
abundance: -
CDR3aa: CASSLGGLADEQFF

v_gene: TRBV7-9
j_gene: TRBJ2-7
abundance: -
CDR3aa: CASSPRSGTQTPTNSYEQYF

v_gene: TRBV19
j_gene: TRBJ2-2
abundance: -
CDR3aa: CASRTGYTGELFF

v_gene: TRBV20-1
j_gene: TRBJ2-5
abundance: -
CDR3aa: CSALLAGGPDTSQETQYF

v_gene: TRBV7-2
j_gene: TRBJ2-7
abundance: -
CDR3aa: CASSFSTGEKDF